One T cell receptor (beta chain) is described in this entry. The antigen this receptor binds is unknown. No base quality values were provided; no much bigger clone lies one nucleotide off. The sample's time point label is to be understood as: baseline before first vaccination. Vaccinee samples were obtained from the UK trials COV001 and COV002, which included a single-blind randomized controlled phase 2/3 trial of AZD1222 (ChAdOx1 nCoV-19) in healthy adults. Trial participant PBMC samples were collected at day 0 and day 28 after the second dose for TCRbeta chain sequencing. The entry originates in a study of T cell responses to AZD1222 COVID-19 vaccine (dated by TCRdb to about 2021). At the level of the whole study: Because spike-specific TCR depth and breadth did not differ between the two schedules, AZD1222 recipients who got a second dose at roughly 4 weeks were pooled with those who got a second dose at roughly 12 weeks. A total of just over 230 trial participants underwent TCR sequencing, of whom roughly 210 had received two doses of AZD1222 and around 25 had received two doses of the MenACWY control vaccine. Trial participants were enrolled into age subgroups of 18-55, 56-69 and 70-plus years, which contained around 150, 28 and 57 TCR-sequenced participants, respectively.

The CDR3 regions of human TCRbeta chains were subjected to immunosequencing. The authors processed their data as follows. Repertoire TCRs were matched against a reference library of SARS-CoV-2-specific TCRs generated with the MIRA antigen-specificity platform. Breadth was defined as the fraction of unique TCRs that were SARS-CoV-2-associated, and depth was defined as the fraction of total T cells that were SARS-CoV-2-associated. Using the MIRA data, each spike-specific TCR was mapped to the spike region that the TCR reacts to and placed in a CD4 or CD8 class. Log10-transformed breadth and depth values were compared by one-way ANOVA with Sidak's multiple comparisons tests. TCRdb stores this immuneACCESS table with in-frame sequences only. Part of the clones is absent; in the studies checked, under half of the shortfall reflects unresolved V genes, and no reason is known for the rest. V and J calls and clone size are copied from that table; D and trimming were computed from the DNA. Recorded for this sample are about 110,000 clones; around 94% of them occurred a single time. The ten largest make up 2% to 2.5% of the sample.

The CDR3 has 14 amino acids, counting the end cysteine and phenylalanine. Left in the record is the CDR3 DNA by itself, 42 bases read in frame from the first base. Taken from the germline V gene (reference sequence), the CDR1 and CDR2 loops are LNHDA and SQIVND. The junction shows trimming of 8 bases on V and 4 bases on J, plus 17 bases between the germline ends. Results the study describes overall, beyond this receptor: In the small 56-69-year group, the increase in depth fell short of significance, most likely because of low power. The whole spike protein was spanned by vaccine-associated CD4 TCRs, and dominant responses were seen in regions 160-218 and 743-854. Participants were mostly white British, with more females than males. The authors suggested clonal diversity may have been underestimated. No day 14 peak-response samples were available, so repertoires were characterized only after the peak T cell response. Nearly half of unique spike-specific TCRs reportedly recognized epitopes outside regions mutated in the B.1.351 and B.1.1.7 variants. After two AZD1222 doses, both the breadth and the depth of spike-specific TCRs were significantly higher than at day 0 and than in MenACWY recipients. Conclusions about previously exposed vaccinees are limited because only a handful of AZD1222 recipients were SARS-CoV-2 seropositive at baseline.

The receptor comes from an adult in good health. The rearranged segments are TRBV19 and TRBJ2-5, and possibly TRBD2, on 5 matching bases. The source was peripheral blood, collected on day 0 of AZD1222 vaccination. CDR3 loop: CASAPRGIGETQYF. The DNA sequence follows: TGTGCCAGTGCGCCCCGGGGAATCGGAGAGACCCAGTACTTC.